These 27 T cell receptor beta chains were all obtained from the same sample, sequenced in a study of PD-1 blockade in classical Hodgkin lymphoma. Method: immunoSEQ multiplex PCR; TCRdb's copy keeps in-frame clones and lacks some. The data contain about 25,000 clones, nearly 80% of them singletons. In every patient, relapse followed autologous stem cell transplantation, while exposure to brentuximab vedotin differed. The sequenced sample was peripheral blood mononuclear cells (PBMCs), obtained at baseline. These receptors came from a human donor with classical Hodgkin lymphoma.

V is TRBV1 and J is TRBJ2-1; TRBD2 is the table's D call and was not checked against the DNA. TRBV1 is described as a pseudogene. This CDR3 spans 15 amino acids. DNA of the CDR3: TGCACCAGCAGGGTACTAGCGGGAAACTACAATGAGCAGTTCTTC. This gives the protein CTSRVLAGNYNEQFF.

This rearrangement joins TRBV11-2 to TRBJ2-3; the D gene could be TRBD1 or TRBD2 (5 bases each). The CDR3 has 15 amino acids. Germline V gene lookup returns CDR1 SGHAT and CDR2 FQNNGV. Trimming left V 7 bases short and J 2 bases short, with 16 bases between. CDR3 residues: CASTPRPGTTDTQYF. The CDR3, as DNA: TGTGCCAGCACCCCCCGTCCGGGGACCACAGATACGCAGTATTTT.

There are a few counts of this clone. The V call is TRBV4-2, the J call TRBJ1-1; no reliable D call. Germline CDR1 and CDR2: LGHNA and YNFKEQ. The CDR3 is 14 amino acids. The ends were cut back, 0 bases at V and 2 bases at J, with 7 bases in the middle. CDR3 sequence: CASSQEASNTEAFF. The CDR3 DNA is TGTGCCAGCAGCCAAGAGGCCTCAAACACTGAAGCTTTCTTT.

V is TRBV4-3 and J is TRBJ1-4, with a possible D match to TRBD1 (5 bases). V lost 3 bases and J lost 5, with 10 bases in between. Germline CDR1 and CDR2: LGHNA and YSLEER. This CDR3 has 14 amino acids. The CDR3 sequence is CASSHGGSNEKLFF. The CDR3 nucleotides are TGCGCCAGCAGCCATGGGGGGTCCAATGAAAAACTGTTTTTT.

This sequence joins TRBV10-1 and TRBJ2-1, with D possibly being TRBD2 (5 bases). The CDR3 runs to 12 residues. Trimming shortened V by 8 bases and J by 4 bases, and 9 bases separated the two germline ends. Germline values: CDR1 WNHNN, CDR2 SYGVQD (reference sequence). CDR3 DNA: TGCGCCAGCGGGGAGCGGTACAATGAGCAGTTCTTC. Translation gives CASGERYNEQFF.

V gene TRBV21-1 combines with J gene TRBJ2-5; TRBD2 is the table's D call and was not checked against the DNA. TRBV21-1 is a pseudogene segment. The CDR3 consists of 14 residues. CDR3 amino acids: CASSKEEGQETQYF. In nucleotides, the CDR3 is TGTGCCAGCAGCAAAGAGGAGGGCCAAGAGACCCAGTACTTC.

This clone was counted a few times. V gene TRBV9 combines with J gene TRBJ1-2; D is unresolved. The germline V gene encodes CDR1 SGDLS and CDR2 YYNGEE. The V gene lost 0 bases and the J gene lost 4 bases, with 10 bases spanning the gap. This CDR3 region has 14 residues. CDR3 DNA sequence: TGTGCCAGCAGCGTAGCTCCCGGGCCCTATGGCTACACCTTC. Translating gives CASSVAPGPYGYTF.

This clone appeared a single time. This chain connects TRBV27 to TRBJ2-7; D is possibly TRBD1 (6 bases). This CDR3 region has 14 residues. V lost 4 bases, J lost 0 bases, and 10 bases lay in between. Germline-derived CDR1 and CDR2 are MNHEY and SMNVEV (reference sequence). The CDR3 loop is CASSSYRDSYEQYF. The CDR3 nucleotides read TGTGCCAGCAGTTCCTACAGGGACTCCTACGAGCAGTACTTC.

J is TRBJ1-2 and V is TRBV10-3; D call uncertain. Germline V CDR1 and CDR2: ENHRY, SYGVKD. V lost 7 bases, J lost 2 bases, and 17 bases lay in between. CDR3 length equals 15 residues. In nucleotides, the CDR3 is TGTGCCATCACCCAGGATCTACGCAACAACTATGGCTACACCTTC. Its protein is CAITQDLRNNYGYTF.

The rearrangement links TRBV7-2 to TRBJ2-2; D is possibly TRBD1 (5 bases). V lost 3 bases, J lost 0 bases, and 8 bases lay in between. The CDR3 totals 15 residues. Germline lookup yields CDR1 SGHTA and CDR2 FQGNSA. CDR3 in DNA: TGTGCCAGCAGCTTGACAGCCCCGAACACCGGGGAGCTGTTTTTT. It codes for CASSLTAPNTGELFF.

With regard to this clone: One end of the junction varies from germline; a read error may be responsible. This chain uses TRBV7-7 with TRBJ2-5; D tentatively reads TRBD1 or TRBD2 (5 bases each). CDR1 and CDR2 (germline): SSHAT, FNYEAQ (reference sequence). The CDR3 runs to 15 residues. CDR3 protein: CASSYFPGPQETQYF. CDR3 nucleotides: TGTGCTAGCAGCTATTTCCCGGGACCTCAAGAGACCCAGTACTTC.

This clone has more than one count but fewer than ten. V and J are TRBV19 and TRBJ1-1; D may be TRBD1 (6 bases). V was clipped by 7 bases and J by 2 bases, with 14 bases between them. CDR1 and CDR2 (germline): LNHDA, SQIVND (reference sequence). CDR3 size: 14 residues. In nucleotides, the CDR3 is TGTGCCAGTATTCATCGGGGGCCCAACACTGAAGCTTTCTTT. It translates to CASIHRGPNTEAFF.

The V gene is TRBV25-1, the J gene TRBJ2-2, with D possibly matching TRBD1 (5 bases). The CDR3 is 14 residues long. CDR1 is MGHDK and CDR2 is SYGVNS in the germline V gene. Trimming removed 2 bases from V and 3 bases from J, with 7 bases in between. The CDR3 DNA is TGTGCCAGCAGTGAACAGGGATACACCGGGGAGCTGTTTTTT. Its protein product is CASSEQGYTGELFF.

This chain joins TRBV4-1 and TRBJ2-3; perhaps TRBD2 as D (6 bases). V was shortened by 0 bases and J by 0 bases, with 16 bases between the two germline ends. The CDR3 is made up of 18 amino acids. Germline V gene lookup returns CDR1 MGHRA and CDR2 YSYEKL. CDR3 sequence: CASSQEGWRGTSTDTQYF. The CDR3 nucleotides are TGCGCCAGCAGCCAAGAGGGGTGGCGGGGAACTAGCACAGATACGCAGTATTTT.

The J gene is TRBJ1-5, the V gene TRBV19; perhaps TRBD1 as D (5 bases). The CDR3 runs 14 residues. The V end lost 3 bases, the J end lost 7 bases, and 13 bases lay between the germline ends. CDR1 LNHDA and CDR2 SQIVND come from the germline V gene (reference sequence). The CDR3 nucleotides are TGTGCCAGTAGTATTAAGGAAGGGGCACAGCCCCAGCATTTT. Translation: CASSIKEGAQPQHF. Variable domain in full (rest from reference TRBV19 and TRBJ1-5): DGGITQSPKYLFRKEGQNVTLSCEQNLNHDAMYWYRQDPGQGLRLIYYSQIVNDFQKGDIAEGYSVSREKKESFPLTVTSAQKNPTAFYLCASSIKEGAQPQHFGDGTRLSIL.

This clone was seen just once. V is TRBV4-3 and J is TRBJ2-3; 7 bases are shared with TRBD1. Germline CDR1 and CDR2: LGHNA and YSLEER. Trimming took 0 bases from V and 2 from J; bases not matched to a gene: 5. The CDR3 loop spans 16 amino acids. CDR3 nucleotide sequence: TGCGCCAGCAGCCAAGATACAGGGGCCCACACAGATACGCAGTATTTT. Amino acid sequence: CASSQDTGAHTDTQYF.

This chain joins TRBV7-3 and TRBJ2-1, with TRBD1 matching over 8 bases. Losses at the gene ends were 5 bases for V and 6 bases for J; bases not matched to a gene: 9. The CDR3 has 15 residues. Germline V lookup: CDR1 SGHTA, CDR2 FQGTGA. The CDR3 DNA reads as TGTGCCAGCAGCCAGGACAGGGTCTATGGCAATGAGCAGTTCTTC. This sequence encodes CASSQDRVYGNEQFF.

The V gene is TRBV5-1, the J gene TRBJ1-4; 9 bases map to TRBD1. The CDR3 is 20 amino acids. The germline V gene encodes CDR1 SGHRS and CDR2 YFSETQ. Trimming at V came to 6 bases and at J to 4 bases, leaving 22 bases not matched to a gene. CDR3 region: CASTNQIRGQGQGLNEKLFF. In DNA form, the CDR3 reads TGCGCCAGCACCAACCAAATTCGGGGACAGGGCCAGGGGCTTAATGAAAAACTGTTTTTT.

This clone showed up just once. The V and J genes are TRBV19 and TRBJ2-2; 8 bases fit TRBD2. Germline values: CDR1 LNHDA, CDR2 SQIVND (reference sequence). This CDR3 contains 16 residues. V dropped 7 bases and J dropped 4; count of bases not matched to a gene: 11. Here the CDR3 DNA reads TGTGCCAGTACCTTAAGGCGGGGGGCGGGCACCGGGGAGCTGTTTTTT. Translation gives CASTLRRGAGTGELFF.

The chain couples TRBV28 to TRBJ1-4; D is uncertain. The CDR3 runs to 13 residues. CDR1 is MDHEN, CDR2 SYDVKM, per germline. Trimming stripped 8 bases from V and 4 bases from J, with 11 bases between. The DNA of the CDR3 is TGTGCCAGCTGGAGTCCATTTAATGAAAAACTGTTTTTT. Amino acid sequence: CASWSPFNEKLFF.

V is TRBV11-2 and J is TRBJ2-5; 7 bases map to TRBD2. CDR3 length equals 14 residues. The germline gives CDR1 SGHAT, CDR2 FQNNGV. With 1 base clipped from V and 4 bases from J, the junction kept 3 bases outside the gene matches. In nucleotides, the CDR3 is TGTGCCAGCAGCTTAGGGGGGGGGACAGAGACCCAGTACTTC. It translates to CASSLGGGTETQYF.

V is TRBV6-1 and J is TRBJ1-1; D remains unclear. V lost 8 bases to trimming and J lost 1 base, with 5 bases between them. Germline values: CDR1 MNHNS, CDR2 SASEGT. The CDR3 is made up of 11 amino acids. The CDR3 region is CASLWNTEAFF. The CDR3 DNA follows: TGTGCCAGCCTCTGGAACACTGAAGCTTTCTTT.

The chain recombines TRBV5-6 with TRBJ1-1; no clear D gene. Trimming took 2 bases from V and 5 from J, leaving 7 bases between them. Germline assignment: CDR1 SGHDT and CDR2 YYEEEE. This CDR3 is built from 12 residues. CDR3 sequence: CASSFLTTEAFF. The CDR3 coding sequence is TGTGCCAGCAGCTTCCTTACGACTGAAGCTTTCTTT.

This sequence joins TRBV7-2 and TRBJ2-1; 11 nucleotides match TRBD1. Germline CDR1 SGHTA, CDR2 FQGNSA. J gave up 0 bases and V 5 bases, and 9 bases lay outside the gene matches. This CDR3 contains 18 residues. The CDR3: CASSIRDRGFNSYNEQFF. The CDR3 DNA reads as TGTGCCAGCAGCATAAGGGACAGGGGGTTTAACTCCTACAATGAGCAGTTCTTC.

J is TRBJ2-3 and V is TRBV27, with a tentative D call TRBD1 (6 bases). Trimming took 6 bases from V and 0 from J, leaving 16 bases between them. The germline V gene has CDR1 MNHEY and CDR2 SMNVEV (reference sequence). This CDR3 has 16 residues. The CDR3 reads CASRRGWGLSTDTQYF. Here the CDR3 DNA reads TGTGCCAGCAGACGAGGTTGGGGGCTAAGCACAGATACGCAGTATTTT.

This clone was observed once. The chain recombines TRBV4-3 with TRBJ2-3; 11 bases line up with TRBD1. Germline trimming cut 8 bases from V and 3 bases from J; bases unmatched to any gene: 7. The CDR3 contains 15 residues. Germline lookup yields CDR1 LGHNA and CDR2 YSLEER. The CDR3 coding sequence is TGCGCCAGCGGAACAGGACAGGGGGCTACAGATACGCAGTATTTT. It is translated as CASGTGQGATDTQYF.

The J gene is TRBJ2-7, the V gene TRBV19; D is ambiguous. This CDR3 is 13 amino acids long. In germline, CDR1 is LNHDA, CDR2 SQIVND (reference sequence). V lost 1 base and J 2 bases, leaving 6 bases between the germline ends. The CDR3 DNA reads TGTGCCAGTAGTATAGGGTCCCCCTACGAGCAGTACTTC. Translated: CASSIGSPYEQYF.